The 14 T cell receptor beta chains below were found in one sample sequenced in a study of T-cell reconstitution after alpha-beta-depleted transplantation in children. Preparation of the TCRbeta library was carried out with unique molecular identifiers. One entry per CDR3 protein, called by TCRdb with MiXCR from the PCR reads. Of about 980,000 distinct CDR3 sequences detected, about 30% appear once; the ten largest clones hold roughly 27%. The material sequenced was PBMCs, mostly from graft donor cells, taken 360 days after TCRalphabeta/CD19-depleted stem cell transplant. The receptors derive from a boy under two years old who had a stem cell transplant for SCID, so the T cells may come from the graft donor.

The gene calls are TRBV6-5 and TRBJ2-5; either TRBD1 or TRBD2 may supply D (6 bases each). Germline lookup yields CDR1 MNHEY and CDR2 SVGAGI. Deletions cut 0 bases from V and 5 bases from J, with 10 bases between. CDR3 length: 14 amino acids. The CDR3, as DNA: TGTGCCAGCAGTTACTCGGAGGGGGAGGAGACCCAGTACTTC. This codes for CASSYSEGEETQYF.

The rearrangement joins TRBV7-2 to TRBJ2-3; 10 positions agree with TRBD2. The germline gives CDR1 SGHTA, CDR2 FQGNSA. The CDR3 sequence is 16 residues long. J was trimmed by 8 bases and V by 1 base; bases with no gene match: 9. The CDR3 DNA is TGTGCCAGCAGCTTAGGGGTAGCGGGGGGACTTGGTACGCAGTATTTT. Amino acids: CASSLGVAGGLGTQYF.

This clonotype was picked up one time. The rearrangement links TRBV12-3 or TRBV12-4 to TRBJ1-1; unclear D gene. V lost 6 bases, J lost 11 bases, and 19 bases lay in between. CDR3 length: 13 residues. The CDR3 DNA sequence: TGTGCCAGCAGGACCGGACCCCTGCCCCCGGCTTTCTTT. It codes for CASRTGPLPPAFF.

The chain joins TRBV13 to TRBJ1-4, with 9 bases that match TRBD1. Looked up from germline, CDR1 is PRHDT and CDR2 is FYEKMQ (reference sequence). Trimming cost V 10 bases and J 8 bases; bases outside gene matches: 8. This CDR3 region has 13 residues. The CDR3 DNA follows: TGTGCCACGGGACAGGGCGGAGAGGAAAAACTGTTTTTT. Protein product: CATGQGGEEKLFF.

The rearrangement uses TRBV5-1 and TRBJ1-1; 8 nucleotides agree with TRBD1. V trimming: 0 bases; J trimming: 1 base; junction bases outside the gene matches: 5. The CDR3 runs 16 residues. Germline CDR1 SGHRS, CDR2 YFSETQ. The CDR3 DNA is TGCGCCAGCAGCTTGGTGGCAGGGGGCGGGAACACTGAAGCTTTCTTT. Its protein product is CASSLVAGGGNTEAFF.

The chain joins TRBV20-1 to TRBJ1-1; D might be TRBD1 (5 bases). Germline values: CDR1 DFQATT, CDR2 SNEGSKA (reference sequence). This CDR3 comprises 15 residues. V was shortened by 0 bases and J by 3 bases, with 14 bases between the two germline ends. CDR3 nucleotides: TGCAGTGCTAGAGATCGGGAGGCAGGGCACACTGAAGCTTTCTTT. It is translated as CSARDREAGHTEAFF.

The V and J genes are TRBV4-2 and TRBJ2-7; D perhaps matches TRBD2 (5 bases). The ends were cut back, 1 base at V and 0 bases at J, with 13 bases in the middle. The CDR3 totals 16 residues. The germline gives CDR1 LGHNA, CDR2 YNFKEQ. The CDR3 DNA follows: TGTGCCAGCAGCCAAGTCTCTCGGACTCGCTCCTACGAGCAGTACTTC. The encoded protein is CASSQVSRTRSYEQYF.

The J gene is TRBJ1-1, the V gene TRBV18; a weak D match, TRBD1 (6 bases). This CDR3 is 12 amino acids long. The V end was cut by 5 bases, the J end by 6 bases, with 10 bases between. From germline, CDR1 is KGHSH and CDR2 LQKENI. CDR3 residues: CASSTQGSEAFF. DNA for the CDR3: TGTGCCAGCTCAACACAGGGATCTGAAGCTTTCTTT.

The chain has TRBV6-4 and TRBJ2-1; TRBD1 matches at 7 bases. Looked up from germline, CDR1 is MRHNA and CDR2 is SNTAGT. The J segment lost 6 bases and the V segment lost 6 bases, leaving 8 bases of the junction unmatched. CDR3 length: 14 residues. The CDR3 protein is CASRGDSQSNEQFF. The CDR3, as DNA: TGTGCCAGCAGAGGGGACAGCCAATCCAATGAGCAGTTCTTC.

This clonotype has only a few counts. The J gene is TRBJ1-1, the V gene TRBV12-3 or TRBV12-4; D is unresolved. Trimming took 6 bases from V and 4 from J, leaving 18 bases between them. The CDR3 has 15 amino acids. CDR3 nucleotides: TGTGCCAGCAGCCTTACCCTGCCTGGGAGCACTGAAGCTTTCTTT. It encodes CASSLTLPGSTEAFF.

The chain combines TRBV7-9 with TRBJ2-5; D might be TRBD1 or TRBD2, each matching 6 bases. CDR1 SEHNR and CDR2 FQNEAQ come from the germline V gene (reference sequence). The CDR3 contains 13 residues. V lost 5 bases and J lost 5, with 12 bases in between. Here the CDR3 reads CASSRGGSETQYF. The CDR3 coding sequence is TGTGCCAGCAGCAGAGGGGGGTCGGAGACCCAGTACTTC.

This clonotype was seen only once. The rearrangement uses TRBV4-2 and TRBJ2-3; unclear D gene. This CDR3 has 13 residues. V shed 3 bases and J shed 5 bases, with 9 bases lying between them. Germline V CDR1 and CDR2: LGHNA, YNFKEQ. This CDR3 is CASSHPIEDTQYF. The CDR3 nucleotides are TGTGCCAGCAGCCACCCGATTGAAGATACGCAGTATTTT.

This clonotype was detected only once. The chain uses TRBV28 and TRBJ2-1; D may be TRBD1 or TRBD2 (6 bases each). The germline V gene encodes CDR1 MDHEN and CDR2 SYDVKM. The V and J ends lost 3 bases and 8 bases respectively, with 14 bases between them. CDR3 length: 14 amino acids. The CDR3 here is CASSFGGPMDEQFF. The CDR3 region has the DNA TGTGCCAGCAGTTTCGGGGGCCCGATGGATGAGCAGTTCTTC.

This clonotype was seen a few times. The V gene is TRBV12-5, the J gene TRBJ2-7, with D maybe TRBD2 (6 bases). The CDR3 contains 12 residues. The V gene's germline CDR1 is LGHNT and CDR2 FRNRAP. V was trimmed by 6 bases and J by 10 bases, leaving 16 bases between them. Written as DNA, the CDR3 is TGTGCTAGTGGCCCCCCCCTGGGGGGACAGTACTTC. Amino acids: CASGPPLGGQYF.